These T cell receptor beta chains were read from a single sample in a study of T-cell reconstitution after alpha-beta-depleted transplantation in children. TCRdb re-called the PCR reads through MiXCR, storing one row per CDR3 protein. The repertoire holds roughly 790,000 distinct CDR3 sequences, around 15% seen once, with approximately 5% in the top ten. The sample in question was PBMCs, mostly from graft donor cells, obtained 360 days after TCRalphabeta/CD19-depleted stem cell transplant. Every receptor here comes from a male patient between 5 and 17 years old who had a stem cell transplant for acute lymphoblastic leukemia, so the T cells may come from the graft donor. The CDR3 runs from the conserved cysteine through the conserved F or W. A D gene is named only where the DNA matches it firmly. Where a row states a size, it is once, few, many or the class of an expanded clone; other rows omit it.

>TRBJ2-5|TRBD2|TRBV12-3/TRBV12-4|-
CASSPGLAGVAGSGTQYF
TGTGCCAGCAGTCCCGGACTAGCGGGAGTAGCGGGTAGCGGGACCCAGTACTTC
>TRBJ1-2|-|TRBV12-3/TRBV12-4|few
CASSPGLHSGYTF
TGTGCCAGCAGCCCCGGACTTCATTCAGGCTACACCTTC
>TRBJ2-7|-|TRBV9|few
CASSRGPFYEQYF
TGTGCCAGCAGCAGGGGTCCCTTCTACGAGCAGTACTTC
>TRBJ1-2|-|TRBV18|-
CASSPGNGYTF
TGTGCCAGCTCACCAGGGAACGGCTACACCTTC
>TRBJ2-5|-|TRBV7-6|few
CASSLKTYETQYF
TGTGCCAGCAGCTTAAAGACGTACGAGACCCAGTACTTC
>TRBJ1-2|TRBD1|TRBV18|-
CAGTGGRGYTF
TGTGCCGGGACAGGGGGGCGCGGCTACACCTTC
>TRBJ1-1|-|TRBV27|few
CASRGTPENTEAFF
TGTGCCAGCAGGGGGACGCCGGAAAACACTGAAGCTTTCTTT
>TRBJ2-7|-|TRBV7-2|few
CASSQDRLSYEQYF
TGTGCCAGCAGCCAAGACAGATTGTCCTACGAGCAGTACTTC
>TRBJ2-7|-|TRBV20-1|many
CSARESQSYEQYF
TGCAGTGCTAGAGAGAGTCAGTCCTACGAGCAGTACTTC
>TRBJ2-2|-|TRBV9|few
CASSVGGNGELFF
TGTGCCAGCAGCGTAGGGGGGAATGGGGAGCTGTTTTTT
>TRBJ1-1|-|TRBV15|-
CATSRDTGVNTEAFF
TGTGCCACCAGCAGAGATACGGGGGTGAACACTGAAGCTTTCTTT
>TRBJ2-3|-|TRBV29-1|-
CSVAPGAWGTDTQYF
TGCAGCGTCGCTCCCGGGGCCTGGGGCACAGATACGCAGTATTTT
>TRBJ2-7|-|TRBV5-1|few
CASSPGLGVYEQYF
TGCGCCAGCAGTCCGGGACTGGGAGTCTACGAGCAGTACTTC
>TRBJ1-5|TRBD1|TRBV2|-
CASSATGVWPQHF
TGTGCCAGCAGTGCTACAGGGGTATGGCCCCAGCATTTT
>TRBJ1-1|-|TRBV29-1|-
CSVEHRLEAFF
TGCAGCGTTGAACATCGTCTTGAAGCTTTCTTT
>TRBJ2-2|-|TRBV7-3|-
CASSLRPHQMGRGTGELFF
TGTGCCAGCAGCTTACGCCCCCATCAGATGGGCAGGGGCACCGGGGAGCTGTTTTTT
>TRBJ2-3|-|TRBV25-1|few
CASSNRVDTQYF
TGTGCCAGCAGTAACCGGGTAGATACGCAGTATTTT
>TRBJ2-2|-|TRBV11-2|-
CASSLGNRATGELFF
TGTGCCAGCAGCTTAGGAAACAGGGCGACCGGGGAGCTGTTTTTT
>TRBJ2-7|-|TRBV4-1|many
CASSQDLAERPAAYF
TGCGCCAGCAGCCAAGATCTAGCTGAAAGACCAGCGGCGTACTTC
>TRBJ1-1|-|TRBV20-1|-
CSARADMNTEAFF
TGCAGTGCTAGAGCGGACATGAACACTGAAGCTTTCTTT
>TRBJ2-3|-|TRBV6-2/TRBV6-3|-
CASSQPGLLTDTQYF
TGTGCCAGCAGCCAGCCGGGACTCCTCACAGATACGCAGTATTTT
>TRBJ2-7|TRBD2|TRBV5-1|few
CASSLVPSGITYEQYF
TGCGCCAGCAGCTTGGTCCCTAGCGGGATAACCTACGAGCAGTACTTC
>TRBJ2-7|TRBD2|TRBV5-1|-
CASSLWGVAGDRVHEQYF
TGCGCCAGCAGCTTGTGGGGGGTGGCGGGAGATCGAGTCCACGAGCAGTACTTC
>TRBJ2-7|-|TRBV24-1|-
CATSDPRDTFYEQYF
TGTGCCACCAGTGACCCTCGGGACACCTTCTACGAGCAGTACTTC
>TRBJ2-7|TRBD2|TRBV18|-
CASSPEREPNYEQYF
TGTGCCAGCTCACCGGAGCGGGAGCCGAACTACGAGCAGTACTTC
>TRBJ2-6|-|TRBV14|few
CASSPSHHSGANVLTF
TGTGCCAGCAGCCCCTCCCACCACTCTGGGGCCAACGTCCTGACTTTC
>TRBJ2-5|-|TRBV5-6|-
CASSLLSGGIQYF
TGTGCCAGCAGCTTGCTTAGCGGAGGGATCCAGTACTTC
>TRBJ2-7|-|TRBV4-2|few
CASSQRRAVSYEQYF
TGTGCCAGCAGCCAGCGCCGGGCCGTCTCCTACGAGCAGTACTTC
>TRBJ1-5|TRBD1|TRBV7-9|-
CASSPGQGLQPQHF
TGTGCCAGCAGCCCGGGACAGGGGCTTCAGCCCCAGCATTTT
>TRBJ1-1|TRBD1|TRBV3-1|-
CASSQTGYTEAFF
TGTGCCAGCAGCCAGACAGGGTACACTGAAGCTTTCTTT
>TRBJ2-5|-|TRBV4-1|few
CASSQDVALGETQYF
TGCGCCAGCAGCCAAGATGTAGCGTTGGGAGAGACCCAGTACTTC
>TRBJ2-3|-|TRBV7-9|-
CASSPSTPDTQYF
TGTGCCAGCAGCCCCAGTACCCCAGATACGCAGTATTTT
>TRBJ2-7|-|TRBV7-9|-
CAETHDHSPTNSYEQYF
TGTGCCGAAACGCACGATCACTCCCCCACTAACTCCTACGAGCAGTACTTC
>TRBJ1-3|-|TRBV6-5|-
CASSYSGIGNTIYF
TGTGCCAGCAGTTACTCAGGAATTGGAAACACCATATATTTT
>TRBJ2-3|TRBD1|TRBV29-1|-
CSVVGTGGTDTQYF
TGCAGCGTTGTAGGGACAGGGGGCACAGATACGCAGTATTTT
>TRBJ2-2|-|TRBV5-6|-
CASSPGLVTGELFF
TGTGCCAGCAGCCCCGGACTCGTCACCGGGGAGCTGTTTTTT
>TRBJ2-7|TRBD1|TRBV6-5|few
CASSYGGTGYNEQYF
TGTGCCAGCAGTTACGGGGGGACAGGGTATAACGAGCAGTACTTC
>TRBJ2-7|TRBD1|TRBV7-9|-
CASSFRDRGFYEQYF
TGTGCCAGCAGCTTTCGGGACAGGGGGTTCTACGAGCAGTACTTC
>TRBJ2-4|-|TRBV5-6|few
CASSFKGAKNIQYF
TGTGCCAGCAGCTTTAAGGGTGCCAAAAACATTCAGTACTTC
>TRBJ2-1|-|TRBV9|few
CASSSRTVGLFF
TGTGCCAGCAGTTCTAGGACCGTGGGGTTGTTCTTC